The subject of this entry is one TCR beta chain. What it recognizes is unknown. These data come from a study of shared clonotypes between healthy human individuals. CD8 cells classed as naive were CD45RO-negative and positively selected for CCR7, excluding terminally differentiated effector memory CD45RA+ cells. Whole-study results and caveats: Among four donors, roughly 5% of naive CD4 clonotypes were found in common. On the whole, naive subsets had larger estimated richness than memory subsets had.

Per the germline V gene, CDR1 is SGHRS and CDR2 is YFSETQ. The V gene end was trimmed by 0 bases and the J gene end by 2 bases; junction bases not matched to a gene: 2. The CDR3 extends over 15 amino acids. Original processing methods: Junction-only immunoSEQ sequences carried no quality scores, so filtering differed. The protocol was immunoSEQ multiplex PCR, while the TCRdb copy is restricted to in-frame clones and leaves out a portion. The V and J calls and clone size were taken over from that table, and D and trimming were inferred from the DNA. This table holds around 2,000,000 clones, approximately 94% found once.

The source is a man between 18 and 29 years old in good health. The genes are TRBV5-1 and TRBJ1-2, with 9 bases fitting TRBD1. The sequenced sample consisted of naive CD8+ T cells sorted from blood. CDR3 residues: CASSLETGGNYGYTF. The CDR3 DNA sequence: TGCGCCAGCAGCTTGGAGACAGGGGGAAACTATGGCTACACCTTC.